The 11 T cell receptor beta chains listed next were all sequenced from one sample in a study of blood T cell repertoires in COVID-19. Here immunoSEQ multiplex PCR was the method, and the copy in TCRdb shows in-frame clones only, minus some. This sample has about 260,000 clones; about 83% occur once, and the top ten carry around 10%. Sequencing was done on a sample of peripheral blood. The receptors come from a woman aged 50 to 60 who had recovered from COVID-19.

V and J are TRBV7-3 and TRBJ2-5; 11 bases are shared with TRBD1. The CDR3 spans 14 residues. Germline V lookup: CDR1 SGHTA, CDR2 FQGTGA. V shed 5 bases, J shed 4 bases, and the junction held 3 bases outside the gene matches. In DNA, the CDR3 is TGTGCCAGCAGCCCGGACAGGGGGCGAGAGACCCAGTACTTC. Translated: CASSPDRGRETQYF.

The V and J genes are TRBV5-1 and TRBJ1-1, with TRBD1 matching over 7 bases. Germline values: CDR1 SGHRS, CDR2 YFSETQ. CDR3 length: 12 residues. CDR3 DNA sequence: TGCGCTTCGAGGGGGCAGGACACTGAAGCTTTCTTT. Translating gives CASRGQDTEAFF.

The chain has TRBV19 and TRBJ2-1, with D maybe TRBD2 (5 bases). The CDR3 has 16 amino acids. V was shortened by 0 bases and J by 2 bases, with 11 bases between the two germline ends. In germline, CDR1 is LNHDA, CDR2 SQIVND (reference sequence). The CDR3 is CASSIEVGVPYNEQFF. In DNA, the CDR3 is TGTGCCAGTAGTATAGAGGTCGGGGTACCCTACAATGAGCAGTTCTTC.

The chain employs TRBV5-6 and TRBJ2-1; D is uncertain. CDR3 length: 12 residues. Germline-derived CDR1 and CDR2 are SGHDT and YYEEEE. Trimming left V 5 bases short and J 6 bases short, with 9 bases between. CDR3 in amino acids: CASRNSGNEQFF. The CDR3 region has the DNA TGTGCCAGCAGGAACTCGGGCAATGAGCAGTTCTTC. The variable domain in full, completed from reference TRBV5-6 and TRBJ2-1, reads DAGVTQSPTHLIKTRGQQVTLRCSPKSGHDTVSWYQQALGQGPQFIFQYYEEEERQRGNFPDRFSGHQFPNYSSELNVNALLLGDSALYLCASRNSGNEQFFGPGTRLTVL.

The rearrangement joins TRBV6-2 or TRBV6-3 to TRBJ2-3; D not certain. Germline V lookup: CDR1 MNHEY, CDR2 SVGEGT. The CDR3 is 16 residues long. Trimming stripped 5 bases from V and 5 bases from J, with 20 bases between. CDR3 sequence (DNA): TGTGCCAGCAGTCCGCTTTCGTTGGGCGCTGGAGATACGCAGTATTTT. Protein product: CASSPLSLGAGDTQYF.

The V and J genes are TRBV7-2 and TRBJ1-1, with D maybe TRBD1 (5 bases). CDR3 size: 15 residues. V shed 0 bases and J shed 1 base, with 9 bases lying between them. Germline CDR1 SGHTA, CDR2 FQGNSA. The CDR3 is CASSLAPQGNTEAFF. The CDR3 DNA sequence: TGTGCCAGCAGCTTAGCCCCCCAGGGGAACACTGAAGCTTTCTTT.

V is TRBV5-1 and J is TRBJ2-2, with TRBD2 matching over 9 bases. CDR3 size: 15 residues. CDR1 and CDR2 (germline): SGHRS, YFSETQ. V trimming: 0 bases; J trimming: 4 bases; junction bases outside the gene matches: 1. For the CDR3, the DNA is TGCGCCAGCAGCTTGGGTAGCGGGGGCACCGGGGAGCTGTTTTTT. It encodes CASSLGSGGTGELFF.

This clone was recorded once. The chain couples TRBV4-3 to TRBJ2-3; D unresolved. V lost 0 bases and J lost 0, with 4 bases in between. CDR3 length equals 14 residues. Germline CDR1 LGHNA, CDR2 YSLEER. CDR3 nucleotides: TGCGCCAGCAGCCAAGATGGCAGCACAGATACGCAGTATTTT. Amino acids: CASSQDGSTDTQYF.

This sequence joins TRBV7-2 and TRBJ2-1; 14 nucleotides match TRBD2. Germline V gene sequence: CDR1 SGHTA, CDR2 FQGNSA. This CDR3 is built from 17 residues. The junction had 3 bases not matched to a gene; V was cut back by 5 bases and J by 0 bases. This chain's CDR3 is CASSPTSGGDSYNEQFF. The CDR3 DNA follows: TGTGCCAGCAGCCCGACTAGCGGGGGGGACTCCTACAATGAGCAGTTCTTC.

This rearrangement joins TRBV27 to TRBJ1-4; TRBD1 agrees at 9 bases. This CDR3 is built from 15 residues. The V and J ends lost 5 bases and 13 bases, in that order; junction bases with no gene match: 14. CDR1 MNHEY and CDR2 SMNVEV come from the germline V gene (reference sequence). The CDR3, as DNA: TGTGCCAGCAGTACAAATACAGGGGGCTTATATGGACTGTTTTTT. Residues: CASSTNTGGLYGLFF.

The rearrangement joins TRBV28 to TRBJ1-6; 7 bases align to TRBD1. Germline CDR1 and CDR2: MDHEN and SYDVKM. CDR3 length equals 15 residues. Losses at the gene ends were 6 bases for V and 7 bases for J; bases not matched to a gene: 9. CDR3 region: CASSAIDRDNSPLHF. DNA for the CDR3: TGTGCCAGCAGCGCCATTGACAGGGACAATTCACCCCTCCACTTT.